This T cell receptor beta chain emerged from a study of identical twins. Germline V gene sequence: CDR1 DFQATT, CDR2 SNEGSKA (reference sequence). Trimming cost V 0 bases and J 1 base; bases outside gene matches: 10. CDR3 length: 17 residues. This clonotype was picked up a small number of times. One entry per CDR3 protein results from TCRdb running MiXCR on the 5' RACE reads. Altogether approximately 600,000 distinct CDR3 sequences are present, about 7.1% being singletons, with the ten largest covering less than 2%. This same sample was also part of a study on yellow fever vaccine responses in identical twins.

Sequencing input: PBMCs. This TCR derives from a woman in her late teens or twenties in good health. The chain joins TRBV20-1 to TRBJ2-3; 7 bases agree with TRBD1. In DNA, the CDR3 is TGCAGTGCTAGAGACCCCCGACAGGGATCCCGCACAGATACGCAGTATTTT. It yields the protein CSARDPRQGSRTDTQYF.